These 10 T cell receptor beta chains originate from one sample sequenced in a study of T cell repertoires in cytomegalovirus infection. Their specific antigens are unknown. TCRdb independently ran MiXCR on the reads; one entry per CDR3 protein. The sample includes roughly 860,000 distinct CDR3 sequences, 32% seen only once; the top ten take around 12%. Material: cultured CD8+ T cells from PBMCs, obtained from culture after CMV antigen stimulation. Receptor source: a human donor in good health (CMV status not recorded). Some clones in this sample may be carry-over from other donors' samples.

The V call is TRBV7-6, the J call TRBJ2-3, with 15 bases lining up with TRBD2. This CDR3 is built from 19 residues. Germline values: CDR1 SGHVS, CDR2 FNYEAQ. Trimming removed 0 bases from V and 3 bases from J; junction bases left unmatched: 7. The CDR3 coding sequence is TGTGCCAGCAGCTTAGCTGGGACTAGCGGGGGGCCCAGAACAGATACGCAGTATTTT. Protein product: CASSLAGTSGGPRTDTQYF.

The rearrangement links TRBV6-5 to TRBJ2-1; 7 nucleotides match TRBD1. J lost 0 bases, V lost 6 bases, and 2 bases had no gene match. The germline V gene encodes CDR1 MNHEY and CDR2 SVGAGI. The CDR3 covers 14 residues. CDR3 nucleotide sequence: TGTGCCAGCAGCCACAGGGGCTCCTACAATGAGCAGTTCTTC. Translated, it gives CASSHRGSYNEQFF.

The chain uses TRBV5-6 and TRBJ1-2; weak D call: TRBD1 (6 bases). The CDR3 sequence is 13 residues long. The germline V gene encodes CDR1 SGHDT and CDR2 YYEEEE. The V gene lost 0 bases and the J gene lost 8 bases, with 11 bases spanning the gap. In nucleotides, the CDR3 is TGTGCCAGCAGCTTGGAGGAAGGGGGAGGCTACACCTTC. It encodes CASSLEEGGGYTF. The full variable domain, with the rest looked up from reference TRBV5-6 and TRBJ1-2, is DAGVTQSPTHLIKTRGQQVTLRCSPKSGHDTVSWYQQALGQGPQFIFQYYEEEERQRGNFPDRFSGHQFPNYSSELNVNALLLGDSALYLCASSLEEGGGYTFGSGTRLTVV.

V usage is TRBV24-1 and J usage is TRBJ2-1, with 8 positions matching TRBD2. The trim removed 0 bases at V and 8 bases at J, leaving 5 bases unmatched. From germline, CDR1 is KGHDR and CDR2 SFDVKD. The CDR3 is 15 residues long. Here the CDR3 DNA reads TGTGCCACCAGTGATTTGCGGGGGGGTGGGGATGAGCAGTTCTTC. Amino acids: CATSDLRGGGDEQFF.

This clonotype was detected a few times. J is TRBJ2-5 and V is TRBV5-4, with 7 bases that match TRBD1. The CDR3 is made up of 15 amino acids. From germline, CDR1 is SGHNT and CDR2 YYREEE (reference sequence). V lost 0 bases, J lost 1 base, and 3 bases stayed unmatched. CDR3 region: CASSLAWDSQETQYF. The CDR3 bases are TGTGCCAGCAGCTTGGCCTGGGACAGCCAAGAGACCCAGTACTTC.

The rearrangement uses TRBV6-1 and TRBJ2-3; weak D call: TRBD2 (7 bases). V lost 2 bases and J lost 2, with 20 bases in between. CDR3 length: 18 residues. Looked up from germline, CDR1 is MNHNS and CDR2 is SASEGT. CDR3 residues: CASSERGGAMVHTDTQYF. CDR3 DNA: TGTGCCAGCAGTGAAAGGGGGGGGGCGATGGTGCACACAGATACGCAGTATTTT.

This chain joins TRBV27 and TRBJ2-3; a possible D gene is TRBD2 (6 bases). Germline-derived CDR1 and CDR2 are MNHEY and SMNVEV (reference sequence). The CDR3 consists of 21 residues. V lost 6 bases and J lost 2, with 33 bases in between. CDR3 in amino acids: CASSGATGVIAGQSFTDTQYF. For the CDR3, the DNA is TGTGCCAGCAGCGGGGCCACTGGGGTTATCGCGGGGCAAAGTTTCACAGATACGCAGTATTTT.

DNA for the CDR3: TGCGCCAGCAGCTCCCTTAGCGGGGGGAGCTCCTACGAGCAGTACTTC. This translates into CASSSLSGGSSYEQYF. This chain links TRBV5-1 with TRBJ2-7; 10 bases line up with TRBD2. Germline V CDR1 and CDR2: SGHRS, YFSETQ. The CDR3 runs 16 residues. V lost 3 bases, J lost 0 bases, and 6 bases stayed unmatched.

The rearrangement uses TRBV14 and TRBJ2-3; 7 positions match TRBD2. The trim removed 4 bases at V and 2 bases at J, leaving 6 bases unmatched. This CDR3 has 15 residues. Germline V gene lookup returns CDR1 SGHDN and CDR2 FVKESK. The DNA for the CDR3 is TGTGCCAGCAGCCCTATGACTAGCAACACAGATACGCAGTATTTT. Translating gives CASSPMTSNTDTQYF.

The chain is built from TRBV10-3 and TRBJ2-1; D is ambiguous. Trimming pared 2 bases from V and 4 bases from J, leaving 9 bases between. The V gene's germline CDR1 is ENHRY and CDR2 SYGVKD. The CDR3 covers 14 residues. DNA for the CDR3: TGTGCCATCAGTGAGAAACCCGATTACAATGAGCAGTTCTTC. It translates to CAISEKPDYNEQFF.